These 31 T cell receptor beta chains were all obtained from the same sample, sequenced in a study of PD-L1 blockade in urothelial cancer. Time point indicated: peripheral blood 6 weeks after treatment start. Sequenced by immunoSEQ multiplex PCR; TCRdb stores in-frame clones only, minus some. The profile shows approximately 28,000 clones, around 84% of them singletons. Material: PBMCs, obtained around atezolizumab (anti-PD-L1) treatment. The receptors stem from a man between 70 and 80 years old with urothelial cancer.

The chain combines TRBV9 with TRBJ2-3; 9 bases align to TRBD1. The CDR3 runs to 15 residues. Trimming took 3 bases from V and 1 from J; bases not matched to a gene: 3. Germline loops: CDR1 SGDLS, CDR2 YYNGEE. Written as DNA, the CDR3 is TGTGCCAGCAGCGGCCGGGACAGGGGCACAGATACGCAGTATTTT. This encodes CASSGRDRGTDTQYF. The full variable domain, rest sourced from reference TRBV9 and TRBJ2-3, is DSGVTQTPKHLITATGQRVTLRCSPRSGDLSVYWYQQSLDQGLQFLIQYYNGEERAKGNILERFSAQQFPDLHSELNLSSLELGDSALYFCASSGRDRGTDTQYFGPGTRLTVL.

The chain combines TRBV5-4 with TRBJ2-3; 10 nucleotides agree with TRBD1. Germline values: CDR1 SGHNT, CDR2 YYREEE (reference sequence). The junction had 5 bases not matched to a gene; V was cut back by 3 bases and J by 1 base. This CDR3 contains 16 residues. The CDR3 sequence: CASSSRDRGRTDTQYF. Here the CDR3 DNA reads TGTGCCAGCAGCTCCAGAGACAGGGGGCGCACAGATACGCAGTATTTT.

CDR3 sequence (DNA): TGCGCCAGCAGCTTGGAGCGGGGAAACACCATATATTTT. This gives the protein CASSLERGNTIYF. This rearrangement joins TRBV5-1 to TRBJ1-3; D not resolved. The CDR3 sequence is 13 residues long. Germline V gene lookup returns CDR1 SGHRS and CDR2 YFSETQ. Trimming stripped 0 bases from V and 4 bases from J, with 5 bases between.

This chain joins TRBV5-5 and TRBJ2-2; TRBD1 matches 7 bases. Germline assignment: CDR1 SGHKS and CDR2 YYEKEE (reference sequence). This CDR3 comprises 15 residues. The V and J ends lost 4 bases and 1 base, in that order; junction bases with no gene match: 4. DNA for the CDR3: TGTGCCAGCAGCCGCGGACAGGAGAACACCGGGGAGCTGTTTTTT. Translated, it gives CASSRGQENTGELFF.

V is TRBV4-3 and J is TRBJ2-5, with 8 bases identical to TRBD2. CDR3 length equals 14 residues. Germline V gene data show CDR1 as LGHNA and CDR2 as YSLEER. V lost 4 bases, J lost 5 bases, and 6 bases stayed unmatched. The CDR3 here is CASSPSRGGETQYF. CDR3 bases: TGCGCCAGCAGCCCTAGTCGGGGGGGCGAGACCCAGTACTTC.

The chain couples TRBV7-9 to TRBJ1-1; D is ambiguous. Trimming removed 3 bases from V and 3 bases from J, with 5 bases in between. The CDR3 is 12 residues long. CDR1 and CDR2 (germline): SEHNR, FQNEAQ (reference sequence). CDR3 amino acids: CASSFEYTEAFF. CDR3 DNA: TGTGCCAGCAGCTTTGAGTACACTGAAGCTTTCTTT.

This chain joins TRBV2 and TRBJ2-7; 7 bases agree with TRBD2. The CDR3 spans 13 residues. CDR1 is SNHLY and CDR2 is FYNNEI in the germline V gene. V shed 3 bases and J 3 bases; nucleotides not matched to a gene: 2. This CDR3 reads CASSEGGNYEQYF. In DNA form, the CDR3 reads TGTGCCAGCAGTGAGGGGGGGAACTACGAGCAGTACTTC.

This clone was seen more than once but under ten times. V usage is TRBV5-1 and J usage is TRBJ2-3, with 9 nucleotides matching TRBD1. Germline V lookup: CDR1 SGHRS, CDR2 YFSETQ. V was clipped by 3 bases and J by 4 bases; unmatched bases: 12. The CDR3 totals 17 residues. CDR3 loop: CASSSYMRTGVADTQYF. The CDR3 DNA is TGCGCCAGCAGCTCATACATGCGGACAGGGGTGGCAGATACGCAGTATTTT.

The chain is built from TRBV6-6 and TRBJ1-5; D remains ambiguous. With 8 bases removed from V and 0 bases from J, the gap between germline ends came to 14 bases. Germline assignment: CDR1 MNHNY and CDR2 SVGAGI (reference sequence). The CDR3 covers 15 residues. The CDR3 is CASGLSQNSNQPQHF. CDR3 nucleotide sequence: TGTGCCAGCGGGCTTTCACAGAATAGCAATCAGCCCCAGCATTTT.

CDR3 sequence (DNA): TGTGCCTGGGGGACAGGGGGCTCCTACGAGCAGTACTTC. Residues: CAWGTGGSYEQYF. The chain links TRBV30 to TRBJ2-7, with 11 bases that match TRBD1. This CDR3 spans 13 amino acids. J gave up 0 bases and V 5 bases, and 0 bases lay outside the gene matches. The germline V gene encodes CDR1 GTSNPN and CDR2 SVGIG (reference sequence).

The chain uses TRBV11-2 and TRBJ2-1; 10 bases map to TRBD2. CDR3 length: 15 amino acids. Germline loops: CDR1 SGHAT, CDR2 FQNNGV. Trimming at V came to 5 bases and at J to 8 bases, leaving 9 bases not matched to a gene. CDR3 protein: CASSQSGGAFDEQFF. In DNA, the CDR3 is TGTGCCAGCAGCCAAAGCGGGGGGGCATTCGATGAGCAGTTCTTC.

The count of this clone is one. The CDR3: CASSNLERGGNEQFF. DNA for the CDR3: TGTGCCAGTAGTAATCTCGAGAGGGGAGGTAATGAGCAGTTCTTC. The V call is TRBV19, the J call TRBJ2-1; weak D call: TRBD2 (6 bases). CDR1 is LNHDA and CDR2 is SQIVND in the germline V gene (reference sequence). Trimming stripped 4 bases from V and 7 bases from J, with 17 bases between. The CDR3 spans 15 residues.

This chain's CDR3 is CASSHKALSGGAADTQYF. The CDR3 nucleotides read TGTGCCAGCAGTCACAAGGCCCTCAGCGGGGGGGCAGCAGATACGCAGTATTTT. The V call is TRBV27, the J call TRBJ2-3, with TRBD2 matching over 10 bases. Per germline, CDR1 MNHEY and CDR2 SMNVEV (reference sequence). This CDR3 is built from 18 residues. J gave up 4 bases and V 5 bases, and 15 bases lay outside the gene matches.

For this clone: Compared with germline, one end of the junction differs, possibly owing to a read error. The rearrangement links TRBV7-9 to TRBJ1-2; D not certain. The germline CDR1 and CDR2 sequences are SEHNR and FQNEAQ (reference sequence). The CDR3 runs 14 residues. The CDR3: CASSLGRPIHGYTF. The CDR3 DNA is TGTGCCAGCAGTTTAGGGCGGCCTATCCATGGCTACACCTTC.

This sequence joins TRBV7-8 and TRBJ2-7; 9 bases agree with TRBD1. The CDR3 is 17 residues long. Germline V gene sequence: CDR1 SGHVS, CDR2 FQNEAQ. Trimming removed 2 bases from V and 3 bases from J; junction bases left unmatched: 11. The CDR3 sequence: CASSLRSGQGGRYEQYF. CDR3 DNA: TGTGCCAGCAGCTTAAGGTCGGGACAGGGCGGGCGCTACGAGCAGTACTTC.

The count of this clone is one. The chain carries TRBV7-8 and TRBJ2-3; TRBD1 agrees at 10 bases. V shed 5 bases and J 3 bases; nucleotides not matched to a gene: 8. From germline, CDR1 is SGHVS and CDR2 FQNEAQ. The CDR3 contains 16 residues. Here the CDR3 reads CASSPYRTGGTDTQYF. CDR3 nucleotide sequence: TGTGCCAGCAGCCCATACAGGACAGGGGGGACAGATACGCAGTATTTT.

The chain uses TRBV9 and TRBJ2-7; a possible D gene is TRBD2 (5 bases). From germline, CDR1 is SGDLS and CDR2 YYNGEE. The CDR3 has 14 residues. Trimming pared 2 bases from V and 0 bases from J, leaving 9 bases between. This CDR3 is CASSVGLSSYEQYF. The DNA of the CDR3 is TGTGCCAGCAGCGTCGGACTGTCCTCCTACGAGCAGTACTTC.

This chain links TRBV5-5 with TRBJ1-1; tentatively, D is TRBD1 (5 bases). The CDR3 length is 16 residues. V dropped 2 bases and J dropped 1 base, with 15 bases sitting between them. The V gene's germline CDR1 is SGHKS and CDR2 YYEKEE (reference sequence). CDR3 nucleotide sequence: TGTGCCAGCAGCTTTGGGGCCCCCGGCGCGAACACTGAAGCTTTCTTT. It yields the protein CASSFGAPGANTEAFF.

The CDR3 loop reads CASSTQADTQYF. Here the CDR3 DNA reads TGTGCCAGCAGCACCCAAGCTGATACGCAGTATTTT. The chain uses TRBV7-3 and TRBJ2-3; D is ambiguous. This CDR3 has 12 residues. Trimming removed 5 bases from V and 6 bases from J, with 9 bases in between. Per the germline V gene, CDR1 is SGHTA and CDR2 is FQGTGA.

The chain is built from TRBV5-1 and TRBJ1-3; no firm D call. Germline lookup yields CDR1 SGHRS and CDR2 YFSETQ. V was pared by 4 bases and J by 0 bases, with 14 bases between. This CDR3 region has 16 residues. The CDR3 nucleotides are TGCGCCAGCAGCCGGTCGATCGCCGACTCTGGAAACACCATATATTTT. It encodes CASSRSIADSGNTIYF.

The V call is TRBV19, the J call TRBJ1-1; no clear D. The CDR3 length is 13 residues. CDR1 and CDR2 from the germline V gene are LNHDA and SQIVND (reference sequence). Trimming took 6 bases from V and 8 from J, leaving 16 bases between them. The CDR3 coding sequence is TGTGCCAGTAGCAACCCTAATACCCAAGAAGCTTTCTTT. It yields the protein CASSNPNTQEAFF. The full variable domain, with the rest looked up from reference TRBV19 and TRBJ1-1, is DGGITQSPKYLFRKEGQNVTLSCEQNLNHDAMYWYRQDPGQGLRLIYYSQIVNDFQKGDIAEGYSVSREKKESFPLTVTSAQKNPTAFYLCASSNPNTQEAFFGQGTRLTVV.

This clone was detected a few times. CDR3 region: CASNSLNQPQHF. The CDR3 DNA reads TGTGCCAGCAACAGCCTCAATCAGCCCCAGCATTTT. The V call is TRBV28, the J call TRBJ1-5; no clear D gene. The CDR3 covers 12 residues. Germline lookup yields CDR1 MDHEN and CDR2 SYDVKM. Trimming removed 7 bases from V and 3 bases from J, with 7 bases in between.

As DNA, the CDR3 is TGTGCCAGCAGCTTGGGGGCTAGCGGGGGGGCCTATGAGCAGTTCTTC. Translated: CASSLGASGGAYEQFF. The V gene is TRBV11-3, the J gene TRBJ2-1, with TRBD2 matching over 12 bases. V shed 3 bases, J shed 8 bases, and the junction held 8 bases outside the gene matches. The CDR3 consists of 16 residues. Germline CDR1 and CDR2: SGHNT and YENEEA. Supplemented by reference TRBV11-3 and TRBJ2-1, the full variable domain reads EAGVVQSPRYKIIEKKQPVAFWCNPISGHNTLYWYLQNLGQGPELLIRYENEEAVDDSQLPKDRFSAERLKGVDSTLKIQPAELGDSAVYLCASSLGASGGAYEQFFGPGTRLTVL.

In its sample, this clone was seen a few times. The CDR3 region is CASSSTDANTGELFF. CDR3 nucleotides: TGTGCCAGCAGCTCCACAGATGCGAACACCGGGGAGCTGTTTTTT. The chain employs TRBV2 and TRBJ2-2; D remains ambiguous. Trimming left V 6 bases short and J 0 bases short, with 11 bases between. Germline CDR1 SNHLY, CDR2 FYNNEI. CDR3 length: 15 residues.

The chain is built from TRBV7-9 and TRBJ1-5, with 7 positions matching TRBD1. This CDR3 comprises 15 residues. V lost 2 bases, J lost 3 bases, and 4 bases stayed unmatched. Germline V gene data show CDR1 as SEHNR and CDR2 as FQNEAQ (reference sequence). The CDR3 is CASSLQGDNNQPQHF. The CDR3 DNA follows: TGTGCCAGCAGCTTACAGGGGGACAACAATCAGCCCCAGCATTTT. Full variable domain (remainder filled in from reference TRBV7-9 and TRBJ1-5): DTGVSQNPRHKITKRGQNVTFRCDPISEHNRLYWYRQTLGQGPEFLTYFQNEAQLEKSRLLSDRFSAERPKGSFSTLEIQRTEQGDSAMYLCASSLQGDNNQPQHFGDGTRLSIL.

The V call is TRBV5-4, the J call TRBJ2-2, with 8 bases aligning to TRBD2. V lost 2 bases to trimming and J lost 4 bases; unmatched junction nucleotides: 10. The CDR3 is made up of 17 amino acids. Looked up from germline, CDR1 is SGHNT and CDR2 is YYREEE (reference sequence). CDR3 protein: CASSFGGLAGATGELFF. CDR3 in DNA: TGTGCCAGCAGCTTCGGGGGGCTAGCGGGTGCCACCGGGGAGCTGTTTTTT. Full variable domain (outside the CDR3, taken from reference TRBV5-4 and TRBJ2-2): ETGVTQSPTHLIKTRGQQVTLRCSSQSGHNTVSWYQQALGQGPQFIFQYYREEENGRGNFPPRFSGLQFPNYSSELNVNALELDDSALYLCASSFGGLAGATGELFFGEGSRLTVL.

This rearrangement joins TRBV7-6 to TRBJ2-7; 12 bases map to TRBD2. V trimming: 1 base; J trimming: 5 bases; junction bases outside the gene matches: 6. This CDR3 region has 16 residues. Germline assignment: CDR1 SGHVS and CDR2 FNYEAQ. CDR3 sequence (DNA): TGTGCCAGCAGCTTAGGACTAGCGGGAGTCAGGGACGAGCAGTACTTC. Translation gives CASSLGLAGVRDEQYF.

The rearrangement links TRBV27 to TRBJ1-2; the D gene is possibly TRBD1 (5 bases). Germline V CDR1 and CDR2: MNHEY, SMNVEV (reference sequence). The CDR3 totals 15 residues. The ends were cut back, 4 bases at V and 8 bases at J, with 20 bases in the middle. The CDR3 region has the DNA TGTGCCAGCAGTTCCCAGACGTTAGGGGCGAGGGGCTACACCTTC. Translation: CASSSQTLGARGYTF.

The chain uses TRBV18 and TRBJ1-1; weak D call: TRBD1 (5 bases). CDR3 size: 15 residues. V gave up 0 bases and J gave up 1 base, with 9 bases separating them. Germline loops: CDR1 KGHSH, CDR2 LQKENI. The CDR3 protein is CASSPPTARNTEAFF. The DNA for the CDR3 is TGTGCCAGCTCACCACCGACAGCGAGGAACACTGAAGCTTTCTTT.

The chain joins TRBV7-8 to TRBJ2-7, with D tentatively TRBD1 (5 bases). The CDR3 covers 15 residues. CDR1 SGHVS and CDR2 FQNEAQ come from the germline V gene. The ends were cut back, 5 bases at V and 1 base at J, with 15 bases in the middle. CDR3 nucleotide sequence: TGTGCCAGCAGCCCCTCCAGGGTAGAGTCCTACGAGCAGTACTTC. Translated, it gives CASSPSRVESYEQYF.

V usage is TRBV5-1 and J usage is TRBJ2-1; 8 positions agree with TRBD2. The CDR3 spans 16 residues. Losses at the gene ends were 4 bases for V and 0 bases for J; bases not matched to a gene: 6. The germline V gene has CDR1 SGHRS and CDR2 YFSETQ. CDR3 amino acids: CASSPRGGSSYNEQFF. As DNA, the CDR3 is TGCGCCAGCAGCCCCCGGGGGGGGAGCTCCTACAATGAGCAGTTCTTC.